This T cell receptor beta chain was sequenced for a study of spatial heterogeneity in lung cancer. Looking at the study overall: Each unique TCR and UMI combination was seen more than ten times on average in raw reads.

There are many counts of this clonotype. Specified time point: sample taken at primary tumor resection. Donation came from roughly 72 patients with untreated early-stage non-small cell lung cancer. Without sorting, whole RNA was sequenced from tumor, nontumor lung or frozen PBMC. CDR1 SEHNR and CDR2 FQNEAQ come from the germline V gene (reference sequence). The CDR3 consists of 14 residues. V shed 0 bases and J shed 4 bases, with 7 bases lying between them. TCRdb re-called the 5' RACE reads with MiXCR, one entry per CDR3 protein. The repertoire consists of tens of thousands of distinct CDR3 sequences, with roughly 7% occurring once and the leading ten covering approximately 14%.

Sequencing used PBMCs, obtained at surgery. The source is a male donor with early-stage non-small cell lung cancer. The rearrangement joins TRBV7-9 to TRBJ2-4; the D call may be TRBD1 or TRBD2 (6 bases each). CDR3 region: CASSLAGGKNIQYF. The CDR3 DNA reads as TGTGCCAGCAGCTTAGCAGGGGGGAAAAACATTCAGTACTTC.